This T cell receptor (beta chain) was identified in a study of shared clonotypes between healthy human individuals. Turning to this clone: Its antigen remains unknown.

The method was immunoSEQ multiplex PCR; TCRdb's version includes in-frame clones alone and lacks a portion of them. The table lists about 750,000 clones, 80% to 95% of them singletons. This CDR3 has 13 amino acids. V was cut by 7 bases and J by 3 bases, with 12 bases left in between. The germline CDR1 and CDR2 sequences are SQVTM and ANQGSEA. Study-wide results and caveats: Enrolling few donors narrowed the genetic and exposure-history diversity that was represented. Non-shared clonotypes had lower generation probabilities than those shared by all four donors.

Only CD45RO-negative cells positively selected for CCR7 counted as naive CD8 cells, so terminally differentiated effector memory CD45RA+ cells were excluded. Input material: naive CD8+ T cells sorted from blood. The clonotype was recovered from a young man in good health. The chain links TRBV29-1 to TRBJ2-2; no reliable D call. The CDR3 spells CSANRADTGELFF. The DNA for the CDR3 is TGCAGCGCCAACCGGGCCGACACCGGGGAGCTGTTTTTT.